The 2 T cell receptor beta chains presented below share a single source sample, sequenced in a study of blood T cell repertoires in COVID-19. Some clones are missing from TCRdb's copy, which holds only in-frame ones; the method was immunoSEQ multiplex PCR. This table holds around 150,000 clones, around three quarters found once. Material for sequencing was peripheral blood. These receptors originate from a man aged 45 to 65 with active or convalescent COVID-19.

Concerning this clone itself: Other DNA sequences within the sample encode an identical CDR3. V and J are TRBV7-3 and TRBJ2-2; 14 bases agree with TRBD2. V lost 8 bases, J lost 6 bases, and 2 bases stayed unmatched. CDR3 length: 14 residues. Per the germline V gene, CDR1 is SGHTA and CDR2 is FQGTGA. DNA for the CDR3: TGTGCCAGCGGACTAGCGGGAGGCCCCGGGGAGCTGTTTTTT. This codes for CASGLAGGPGELFF. The whole variable domain, filled in from reference TRBV7-3 and TRBJ2-2, reads GAGVSQTPSNKVTEKGKYVELRCDPISGHTALYWYRQSLGQGPEFLIYFQGTGAADDSGLPNDRFFAVRPEGSVSTLKIQRTERGDSAVYLCASGLAGGPGELFFGEGSRLTVL.

The chain couples TRBV27 to TRBJ1-6; D remains ambiguous. Trimming stripped 4 bases from V and 7 bases from J, with 8 bases between. This CDR3 is 13 amino acids long. The germline V gene encodes CDR1 MNHEY and CDR2 SMNVEV (reference sequence). This CDR3 reads CASSYSSNSPLHF. In DNA form, the CDR3 reads TGTGCCAGCAGTTACAGCTCCAATTCACCCCTCCACTTT.